The text below deals with one T cell receptor beta chain. The antigen is not known. This sample was included in a study of T cells in Graves' hyperthyroidism and ophthalmopathy. TCR beta CDR3 regions were amplified from RNA. First-round RT-PCR with HTBI primers amplified the TCR CDR3 region. TCRdb re-called the multiplex PCR reads through MiXCR, storing one row per CDR3 protein. This sample yields under 450,000 distinct CDR3 sequences, of which 15% to 19% are seen a single time; roughly 15% belongs to the top ten. The germline V gene encodes CDR1 SQVTM and CDR2 ANQGSEA. V lost 2 bases, J lost 4 bases, and 18 bases lay in between. The CDR3 is made up of 16 amino acids. Study findings and constraints: Median prediction lead before ophthalmopathy onset was 5 to 7 months with the model.

What was sequenced was blood. The TCR originated in a woman aged 18-29 years with Graves' hyperthyroidism. This sequence joins TRBV29-1 and TRBJ2-1; D perhaps matches TRBD2 (6 bases). The CDR3, as DNA: TGCAGCGTTGAACGCCCGACTAGACCCGTTTACAATGAGCAGTTCTTC. This translates into CSVERPTRPVYNEQFF.